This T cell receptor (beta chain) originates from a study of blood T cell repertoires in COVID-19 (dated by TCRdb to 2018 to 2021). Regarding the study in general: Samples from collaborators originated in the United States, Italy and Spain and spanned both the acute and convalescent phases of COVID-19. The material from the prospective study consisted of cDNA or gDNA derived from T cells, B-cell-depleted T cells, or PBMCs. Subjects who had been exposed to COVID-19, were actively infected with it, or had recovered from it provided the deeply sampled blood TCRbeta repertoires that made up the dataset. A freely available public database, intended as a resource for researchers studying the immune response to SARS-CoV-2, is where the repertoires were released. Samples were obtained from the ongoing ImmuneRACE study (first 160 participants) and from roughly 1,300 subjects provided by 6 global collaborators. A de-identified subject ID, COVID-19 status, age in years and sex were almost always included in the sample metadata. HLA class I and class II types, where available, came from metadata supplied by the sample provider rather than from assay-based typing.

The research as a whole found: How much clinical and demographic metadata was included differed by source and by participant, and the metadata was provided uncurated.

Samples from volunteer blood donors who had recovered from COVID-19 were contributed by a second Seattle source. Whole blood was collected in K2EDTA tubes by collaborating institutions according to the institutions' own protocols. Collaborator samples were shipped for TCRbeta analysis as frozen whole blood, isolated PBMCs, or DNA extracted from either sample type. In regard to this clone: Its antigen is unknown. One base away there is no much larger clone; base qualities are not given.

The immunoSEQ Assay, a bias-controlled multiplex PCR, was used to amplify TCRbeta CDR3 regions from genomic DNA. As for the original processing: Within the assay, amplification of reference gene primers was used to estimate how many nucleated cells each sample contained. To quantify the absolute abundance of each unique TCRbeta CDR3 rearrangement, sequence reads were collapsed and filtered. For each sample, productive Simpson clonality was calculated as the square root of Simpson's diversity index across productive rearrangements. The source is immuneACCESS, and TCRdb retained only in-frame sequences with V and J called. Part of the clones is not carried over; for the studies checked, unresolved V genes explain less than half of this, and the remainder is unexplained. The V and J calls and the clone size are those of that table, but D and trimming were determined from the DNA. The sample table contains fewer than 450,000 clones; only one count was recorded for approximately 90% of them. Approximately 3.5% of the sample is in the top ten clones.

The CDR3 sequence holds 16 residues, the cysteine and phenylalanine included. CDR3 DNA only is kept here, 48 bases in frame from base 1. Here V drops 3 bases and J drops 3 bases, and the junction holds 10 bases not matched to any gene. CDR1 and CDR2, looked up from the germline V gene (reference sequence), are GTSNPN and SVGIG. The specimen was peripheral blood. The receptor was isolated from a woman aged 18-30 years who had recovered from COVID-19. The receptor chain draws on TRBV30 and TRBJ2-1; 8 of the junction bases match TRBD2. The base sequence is TGTGCCTGGAGGCCGAGTAGCGGGAACCTCTACAATGAGCAGTTCTTC. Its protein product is CAWRPSSGNLYNEQFF.